This TCR beta chain was found in a study of cytotoxic CD8 clonotypes in ibrutinib-treated CLL. Study-wide findings and caveats: Higher clonality was seen at ibrutinib response and a return toward baseline at progression.

This clone was detected only a few times. The target antigen is unknown. Per germline, CDR1 LNHDA and CDR2 SQIVND (reference sequence). V shed 4 bases, J shed 2 bases, and the junction held 0 bases outside the gene matches. The CDR3 contains 13 residues. This table comes from immunoSEQ multiplex PCR, and its TCRdb copy is limited to in-frame clones, with some not included. Of under 300,000 clones detected, roughly 70% appear once; the ten largest clones hold 15% to 19%. This sequence originates from a human donor with chronic lymphocytic leukemia. The J gene is TRBJ1-2, the V gene TRBV19; 8 positions agree with TRBD1. The input for sequencing was PBMCs, taken after 24 months of ibrutinib treatment. CDR3 region: CASSRTGNYGYTF. The CDR3 coding sequence is TGTGCCAGTAGTAGGACAGGGAACTATGGCTACACCTTC.